This T cell receptor (beta chain) was retrieved from a study of CD8 T cells in ankylosing spondylitis. Construction of TCR beta libraries was performed using quantitative 5'-RACE with molecular barcodes. Via MiXCR, TCRdb re-called the 5' RACE reads, giving one row per CDR3 protein. The repertoire has about 440,000 distinct CDR3 sequences, roughly 18% of them found once; the top ten carry 0.95% to 1.1%. V gave up 10 bases and J gave up 5 bases, with 9 bases separating them. This CDR3 region has 11 residues. Germline CDR1 and CDR2: LNHDA and SQIVND (reference sequence). To note about this clonotype: What it binds is unknown.

The study's findings and limits: What appeared characteristic of ankylosing spondylitis blood was a TCR beta motif of eight or nine highly homologous variants. The authors found the disease-linked clones to be CD8+ and relatively rare in peripheral blood. According to the report, clones linked to the disease were significantly enriched in matched synovial fluid samples taken from ankylosing spondylitis patients.

The J gene is TRBJ2-1, the V gene TRBV19; D may be TRBD1 (5 bases). The clonotype comes from a male donor with ankylosing spondylitis. Sequenced input: blood, either unsorted or a sorted T cell fraction (not recorded which). DNA for the CDR3: TGTGCCACCAACAGGAACAATGAGCAGTTCTTC. Amino acid sequence: CATNRNNEQFF.